The T cell receptor beta chain described here comes from a study of CD4 T cells in relation to SARS-CoV-2 and coronaviruses (dated by TCRdb to about 2021). About the study as a whole: In the ViraFEST assay, PBMCs were grown with antigen for around ten days, and TCR beta CDR3s were then sequenced to identify antigen-specific clonal expansions. An HIV-1 Nef peptide pool or a no-peptide culture served as the negative reference condition. HLA restriction was mapped for shared crossreactive spike epitopes using patient-derived lymphoblastoid cell lines. The study assessed, at the TCR clonotype level, memory CD4+ T cell crossreactivity between SARS-CoV-2 and common cold coronavirus spike proteins. The Adaptive Biotechnologies TCR-sequencing kit was used to sequence samples from a few pre-COVID donors and the naive versus memory experiments, whereas other data were Illumina-based. Expansion assays from other donors in the study were sequenced with a different, Illumina-based TCR-beta assay. Overall study results and their limits: Because no donor provided both pre-pandemic and post-infection samples, tracing the source of pre-existing responses was limited. In approximately 65% of donors, memory CD4+ clonotypes turned up that crossrecognized SARS-CoV-2 and at least one common cold coronavirus spike. Compared with monoreactive clones, crossreactive clones had significantly weaker SARS-CoV-2-driven expansion, a result consistent with antigenic imprinting. The study was limited by small numbers of patients and tested TCRs. Crossreactivity analysis centred on spike protein, so crossreactivity against other viral proteins was not assessed.

From the cysteine through the phenylalanine, the CDR3 covers 19 amino acids. The CDR3 DNA has 57 bases and is translated from base 1. CD4+ T cells from unexposed donors were collected before the COVID-19 pandemic (2011-2018). Following 10 days of culture, the EasySep CD4+ T cell isolation kit was used to isolate CD4+ T cells. As cell numbers permitted, CD4+ T cells from unexposed donors were tested for reactivity to SARS-CoV-2 S and N and to four common cold coronavirus spike pools. Around 1.9 million PBMCs per well were cultured in IMDM with roughly 5% human AB serum and about 10 IU/ml IL-2. Half of the culture medium was replaced with fresh IL-2-containing medium on days 3 and 7. In general, every peptide culture condition was set up in three replicate wells. Leukapheresis product for the unexposed donors was bought commercially. Ficoll-Paque PLUS gradient centrifugation was used to isolate PBMCs from leukapheresis product or whole blood. PBMCs were either cryopreserved at -140 degrees C or used fresh in the expansion assay. The QIAamp Micro DNA Kit was used to extract genomic DNA from the CD4+ T cells.

Library prep was done by the immunoSEQ multiplex PCR assay. Under the source paper's analysis protocol: During preprocessing, nonproductive sequences were removed, as were CDR3s that did not start with C, did not end with F or W, or were shorter than 7 amino acids. Antigen-specific clonotypes were called with the MANAFEST web app, based on expansion relative to reference and other culture wells. A clone was considered positive if the clone showed significant expansion compared with the reference culture in 2 of 3 replicate wells at an FDR below 0.05. To be called positive, a clone also had to show significant expansion compared with every other tandem well and an odds ratio greater than 5. After three terminal residues were trimmed from each end, CDR3 homology was quantified as pairwise Levenshtein distance using the stringdist R package. Here the immuneACCESS table is served through TCRdb, limited to in-frame sequences with V and J called. Missing clones are a known gap in these copies; in checked studies unresolved V genes cover under half, and the rest lacks a known reason. The V and J calls and the clone size are those of that table, but D and trimming were determined from the DNA. Recorded for this sample are some 16,000 clones; about four fifths of them occurred a single time. The ten largest account for roughly 33% of the sample.

Note on this clone: Its target antigen remains unknown. No base qualities exist here, and no much larger clone lies one base off it.

Specimen: CD4+ T cells from PBMCs, cultured in vitro. The chain is encoded by TRBV21-1 joined to TRBJ2-7; whether TRBD2, the table's D call, matches the DNA was not checked. TRBV21-1 is annotated as a pseudogene. The sequence derives from a human donor in good health. The sequenced DNA: TGTGCCAGCAGCAAAGGTTGTTGGCCTAGCGGGAGTACGGCCTACGAGCAGTACTTC. This translates into CASSKGCWPSGSTAYEQYF.